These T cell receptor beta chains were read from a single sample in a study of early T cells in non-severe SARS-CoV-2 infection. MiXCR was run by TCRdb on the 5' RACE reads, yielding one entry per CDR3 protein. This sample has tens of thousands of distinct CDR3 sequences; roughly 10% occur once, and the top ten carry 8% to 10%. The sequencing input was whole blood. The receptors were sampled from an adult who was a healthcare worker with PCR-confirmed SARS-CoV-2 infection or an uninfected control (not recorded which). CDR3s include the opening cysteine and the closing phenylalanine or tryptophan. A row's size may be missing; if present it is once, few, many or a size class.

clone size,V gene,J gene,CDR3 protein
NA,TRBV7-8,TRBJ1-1,CASRPGTENTEAFF
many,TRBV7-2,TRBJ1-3,CASSRSGAANSGNTIYF
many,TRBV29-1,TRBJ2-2,CSVDRGTNTGELFF
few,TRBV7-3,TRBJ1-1,CASSLGRLMNTEAFF
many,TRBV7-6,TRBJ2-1,CASSFSGGNNEQFF
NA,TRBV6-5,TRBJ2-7,CATSLGGWDEQYF
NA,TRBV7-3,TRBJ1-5,CASSPTGGQPQHF
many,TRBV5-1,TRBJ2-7,CASSWTGTGSYEQYF
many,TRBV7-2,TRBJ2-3,CASSLDPTGTQYF
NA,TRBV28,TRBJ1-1,CASSTRLDTEAFF
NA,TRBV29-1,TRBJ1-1,CSVGGLGRTNTEAFF